This T cell receptor (beta chain) was identified in a study of T cells in Graves' hyperthyroidism and ophthalmopathy. What was amplified from RNA transcripts were TCR beta CDR3 regions. HTBI primers were employed in a first-round RT-PCR of the TCR CDR3. TCRdb re-analysed the multiplex PCR reads in MiXCR, keeping a single row per CDR3 protein. Found here are 620,000 or so distinct CDR3 sequences, roughly 15% of them singletons; the top ten hold under 15%. In this sample, this clonotype turned up a few times. Trimming took 4 bases from V and 2 from J; bases not matched to a gene: 17. In germline, CDR1 is MGHRA, CDR2 YSYEKL. The CDR3 spans 19 residues.

The sample consisted of blood. The chain is built from TRBV4-1 and TRBJ2-7; 10 bases are shared with TRBD2. The TCR was taken from a woman aged 45-65 years with Graves' ophthalmopathy. The CDR3, as DNA: TGCGCCAGCAGCCCCCGGAAGGTATCGACCGGACTAGCGGCCTACGAGCAGTACTTC. Its protein is CASSPRKVSTGLAAYEQYF.